This passage covers 3 T cell receptor beta chains from one sample sequenced in a study of early T cells in non-severe SARS-CoV-2 infection. TCRdb re-analysed the 5' RACE reads in MiXCR, keeping a single row per CDR3 protein. The sample shows around 99,000 distinct CDR3 sequences, roughly 11% of them seen only once. Sequencing used whole blood. All receptors come from an adult who was a healthcare worker with PCR-confirmed SARS-CoV-2 infection or an uninfected control (not recorded which).

The rearrangement uses TRBV2 and TRBJ2-7, with TRBD2 as a possible D gene (5 bases). The CDR3 has 14 amino acids. Germline V CDR1 and CDR2: SNHLY, FYNNEI. V shed 5 bases and J shed 4 bases, with 15 bases lying between them. The CDR3 nucleotides are TGTGCCAGCAGTCCCCTGTCCGGAGGTTACGAGCAGTACTTC. Translating it yields CASSPLSGGYEQYF.

This clonotype was seen ten or more times. The V and J genes are TRBV10-1 and TRBJ2-2; 9 bases are shared with TRBD1. The J segment lost 6 bases and the V segment lost 0 bases, leaving 2 bases of the junction unmatched. Germline assignment: CDR1 WNHNN and CDR2 SYGVQD (reference sequence). The CDR3 extends over 15 amino acids. The CDR3 loop reads CASSESTGGPGELFF. The CDR3 region has the DNA TGCGCCAGCAGTGAGTCGACAGGGGGTCCCGGGGAGCTGTTTTTT.

V usage is TRBV20-1 and J usage is TRBJ1-2; no definite D call. From germline, CDR1 is DFQATT and CDR2 SNEGSKA (reference sequence). Trimming removed 1 base from V and 5 bases from J, with 8 bases in between. CDR3 length equals 12 residues. The CDR3 bases are TGCAGTGCTAGAGTCGGATGTTATGGCTACACCTTC. Its protein is CSARVGCYGYTF.